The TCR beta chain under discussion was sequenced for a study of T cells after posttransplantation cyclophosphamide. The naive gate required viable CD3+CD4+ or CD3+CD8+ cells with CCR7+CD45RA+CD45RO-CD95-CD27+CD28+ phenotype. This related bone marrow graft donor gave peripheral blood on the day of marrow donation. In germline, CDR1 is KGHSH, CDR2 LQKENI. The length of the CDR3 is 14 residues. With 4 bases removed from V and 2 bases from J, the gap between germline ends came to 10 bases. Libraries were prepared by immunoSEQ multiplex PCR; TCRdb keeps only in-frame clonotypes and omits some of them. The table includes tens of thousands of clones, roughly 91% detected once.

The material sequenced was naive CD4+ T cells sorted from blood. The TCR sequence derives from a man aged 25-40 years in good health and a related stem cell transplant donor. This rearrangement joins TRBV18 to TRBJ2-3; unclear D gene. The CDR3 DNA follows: TGTGCCAGCTCACTCACTTCGTCCACAGATACGCAGTATTTT. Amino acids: CASSLTSSTDTQYF.